This T cell receptor (beta chain) was observed in a study of cytomegalovirus exposure and HLA in healthy donors. Findings of the study overall: With later analysis, a missense DCLRE1C variant became linked to TCR beta V- and J-gene trimming.

Losses at the gene ends were 3 bases for V and 4 bases for J; bases not matched to a gene: 20. Per germline, CDR1 MGHRA and CDR2 YSYEKL. The CDR3 covers 19 residues. On this clone itself: Its antigen is as yet unknown.

A multiplex PCR was run with 60 Vbeta primers and 13 Jbeta primers. Measured with immunoSEQ multiplex PCR; TCRdb has only the in-frame clones, and not every one. This sample has 90,000 to 100,000 clones; less than 10% occur once, and the top ten carry approximately 5.1%. The sample was PBMCs. V gene TRBV4-1 combines with J gene TRBJ1-1; 7 bases agree with TRBD1. The clonotype was recovered from a man over 45 in good health and CMV-seropositive. CDR3 amino acids: CASSHPRRSGGREATEAFF. CDR3 sequence (DNA): TGCGCCAGCAGCCATCCTCGTAGATCAGGGGGGCGGGAGGCCACTGAAGCTTTCTTT.